This TCR beta chain was retrieved from a study of T cell responses to AZD1222 COVID-19 vaccine. Assay used: immunoSEQ multiplex PCR; TCRdb lists only in-frame clones, some missing. The data contain over 85,000 clones, 88% of them singletons. To note about this clone: Its antigen is undetermined.

Findings and caveats of the study: The study found vaccine-associated CD4 TCRs spanning spike, dominant at 160-218 and 743-854. Donor demographics were predominantly white British with a female majority; clonal diversity may be underestimated.

The CDR3 has 14 amino acids. V lost 1 base to trimming and J lost 2 bases, with 4 bases between them. CDR1 is SGHRS, CDR2 YFSETQ, per germline. The chain is built from TRBV5-1 and TRBJ1-6; no firm D call. This clonotype was sampled from an adult in good health. Here the sequenced sample was peripheral blood, taken on day 0 of AZD1222 vaccination. The CDR3, as DNA: TGCGCCAGCAGCTTGACAGCCTATAATTCACCCCTCCACTTT. It codes for CASSLTAYNSPLHF.